This entry features one T cell receptor (beta chain) sequence. Germline V gene data show CDR1 as WSHSY and CDR2 as SAAADI. The CDR3 sequence is 13 residues long. V was trimmed by 4 bases and J by 0 bases, leaving 4 bases between them. Treatment defined: 15 to 20 received Ad26.COV2.S at low or high dose, single or two shots; roughly five received placebo; per-sample allocation not given. Collection of samples fell on day 63 after the first vaccine or placebo injection. Clones were read by immunoSEQ multiplex PCR, and TCRdb kept only the in-frame ones, dropping some. The top ten clones hold roughly 3.1% of a sample with 350,000 to 450,000 clones, more than 75% of them seen once. This entry comes from a study of Ad26.COV2.S vaccination and SARS-CoV-2 variants.

V and J are TRBV10-2 and TRBJ1-5; D call uncertain. The TCR was taken from a person between 18 and 60 years old who received the Ad26.COV2.S COVID-19 vaccine or a placebo. The sample in question was peripheral blood, obtained in a trial of Ad26.COV2.S vaccine versus placebo. The CDR3 nucleotides read TGCGCCAGCAGTGCTTATAGCAATCAGCCCCAGCATTTT. As protein: CASSAYSNQPQHF.